The T cell receptor (beta chain) under discussion was sequenced for a study of OX40 agonist ivuxolimab in advanced cancers. Study summary: Having had anti-PD-1, anti-PD-L1 or anti-CTLA-4 therapy before was allowed, and about 42% had some.

Details on this clone: Its matching antigen is unknown.

Study findings and constraints: In CD8+ T cells, expanded clones were on average more numerous than in CD4+.

Clones were sequenced by immunoSEQ multiplex PCR, and TCRdb holds only the in-frame ones, with some missing. This sample has 95,000 to 150,000 clones; 80% to 90% occur once, and the top ten carry more than 0.45%. The CDR3 totals 17 residues. V lost 1 base to trimming and J lost 2 bases; unmatched junction nucleotides: 8. Germline V gives CDR1 LNHNV, CDR2 YYDKDF (reference sequence). The TCR originated in an adult with an advanced solid tumor such as melanoma, head and neck, liver or kidney cancer. The rearrangement links TRBV15 to TRBJ1-5, with TRBD1 matching 7 bases. Sequenced material: CD4+ or CD8+ T cells sorted from blood, taken in a trial of the OX40 agonist ivuxolimab. The CDR3 loop is CATSRAAGGLGNQPQHF. In DNA, the CDR3 is TGTGCCACCAGCAGAGCGGCAGGGGGTCTCGGCAATCAGCCCCAGCATTTT.